This T cell receptor (beta chain) was observed in a study of T cell changes during pregnancy in multiple sclerosis. Generated by immunoSEQ multiplex PCR, the TCRdb table keeps only in-frame clones and is missing some. The table shows more than 85,000 clones, with around 93% occurring only once. The junction had 7 bases not matched to a gene; V was cut back by 3 bases and J by 8 bases. This CDR3 comprises 14 residues. Germline CDR1 and CDR2: MDHEN and SYDVKM. The sample consisted of peripheral blood, taken in the third trimester of pregnancy. This clonotype was obtained from a female donor in good health, enrolled as a control in a pregnancy study. This rearrangement joins TRBV28 to TRBJ2-1, with 7 bases identical to TRBD2. CDR3 sequence (DNA): TGTGCCAGCAGTTTCCTGCGGGAGTTTCATGAGCAGTTCTTC. It codes for CASSFLREFHEQFF.